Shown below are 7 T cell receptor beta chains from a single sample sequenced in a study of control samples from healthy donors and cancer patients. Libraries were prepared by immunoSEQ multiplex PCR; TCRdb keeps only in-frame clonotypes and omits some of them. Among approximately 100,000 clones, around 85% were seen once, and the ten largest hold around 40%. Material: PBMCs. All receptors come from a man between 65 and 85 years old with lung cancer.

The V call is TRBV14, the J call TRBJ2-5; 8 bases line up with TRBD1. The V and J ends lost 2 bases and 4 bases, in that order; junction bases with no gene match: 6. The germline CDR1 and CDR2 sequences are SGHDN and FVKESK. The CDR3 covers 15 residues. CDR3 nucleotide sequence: TGTGCCAGCAGCCAAATGTTACAGGGGGGAGAGACCCAGTACTTC. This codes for CASSQMLQGGETQYF.

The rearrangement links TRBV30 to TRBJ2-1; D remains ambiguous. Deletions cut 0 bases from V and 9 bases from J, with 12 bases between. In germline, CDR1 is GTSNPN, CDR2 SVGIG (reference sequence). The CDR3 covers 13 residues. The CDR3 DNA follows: TGTGCCTGGAGTGTACTGGGTATTGGTGAGCAGTTCTTC. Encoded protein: CAWSVLGIGEQFF. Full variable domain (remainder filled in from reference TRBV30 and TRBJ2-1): SQTIHQWPATLVQPVGSPLSLECTVEGTSNPNLYWYRQAAGRGLQLLFYSVGIGQISSEVPQNLSASRPQDRQFILSSKKLLLSDSGFYLCAWSVLGIGEQFFGPGTRLTVL.

CDR3 region: CASSSTAGYEQYF. The CDR3 bases are TGTGCCAGTAGTTCAACGGCAGGCTACGAGCAGTACTTC. The genes are TRBV19 and TRBJ2-7, with no clear D. This CDR3 comprises 13 residues. The germline CDR1 and CDR2 sequences are LNHDA and SQIVND (reference sequence). The V gene lost 5 bases and the J gene lost 3 bases, with 11 bases spanning the gap.

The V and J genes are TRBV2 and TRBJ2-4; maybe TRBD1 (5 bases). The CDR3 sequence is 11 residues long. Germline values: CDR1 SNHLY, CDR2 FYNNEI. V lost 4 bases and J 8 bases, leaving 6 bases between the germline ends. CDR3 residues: CASSAQDIQYF. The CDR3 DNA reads TGTGCCAGCAGTGCACAGGACATTCAGTACTTC.

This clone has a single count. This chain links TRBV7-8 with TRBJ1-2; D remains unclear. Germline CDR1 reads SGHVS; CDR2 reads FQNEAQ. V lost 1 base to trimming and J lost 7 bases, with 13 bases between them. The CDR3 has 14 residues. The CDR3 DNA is TGTGCCAGCAGCTTAGGGCGCCAGTTCAGTGGCTACACCTTC. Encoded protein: CASSLGRQFSGYTF.

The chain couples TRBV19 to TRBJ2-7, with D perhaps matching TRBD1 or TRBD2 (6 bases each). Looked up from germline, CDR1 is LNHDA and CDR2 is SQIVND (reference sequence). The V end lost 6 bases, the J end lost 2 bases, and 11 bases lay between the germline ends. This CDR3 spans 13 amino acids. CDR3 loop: CASRQGTAYEQYF. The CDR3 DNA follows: TGTGCCAGTAGGCAGGGGACTGCCTACGAGCAGTACTTC. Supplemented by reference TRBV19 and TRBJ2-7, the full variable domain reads DGGITQSPKYLFRKEGQNVTLSCEQNLNHDAMYWYRQDPGQGLRLIYYSQIVNDFQKGDIAEGYSVSREKKESFPLTVTSAQKNPTAFYLCASRQGTAYEQYFGPGTRLTVT.

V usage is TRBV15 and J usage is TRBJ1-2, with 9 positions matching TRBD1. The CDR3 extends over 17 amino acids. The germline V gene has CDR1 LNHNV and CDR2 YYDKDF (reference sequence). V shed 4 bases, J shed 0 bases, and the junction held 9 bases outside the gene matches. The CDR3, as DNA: TGTGCCACCAGCACCCGGGACAGGGCGGCGGCTAACTATGGCTACACCTTC. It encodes CATSTRDRAAANYGYTF.